Listed here are 11 T cell receptor beta chains from one sample, sequenced in a study of vaccination and CD4 T cells after COVID-19. These TCRs are of unknown antigen specificity. Time point: late sampling 161 to 241 days after vaccination in three convalescent patients. The treatment was: roughly 11-day PBMC culture with coronavirus spike peptide pools or control peptides (ViraFEST assay). Sequenced with the Oncomine TCR Beta short-read assay was DNA taken from cultured CD4+ T cells. TCRdb re-derived calls from the PCR reads in MiXCR, one entry per CDR3 protein. The sample includes some 15,000 distinct CDR3 sequences, approximately 54% seen only once; the top ten take about a sixth. Sequenced material: CD4+ T cells from blood, cultured in vitro, taken about 7 months after SARS-CoV-2 vaccination. Receptor source: a human donor who had recovered from COVID-19.

The chain employs TRBV7-2 and TRBJ2-7; 11 bases match TRBD2. Germline V gene lookup returns CDR1 SGHTA and CDR2 FQGNSA. The CDR3 is made up of 16 amino acids. V shed 4 bases, J shed 0 bases, and the junction held 5 bases outside the gene matches. The CDR3 protein is CASSWGLAVHSYEQYF. DNA for the CDR3: TGTGCCAGCAGCTGGGGACTAGCGGTACACTCCTACGAGCAGTACTTC. Complete variable domain (other parts from reference TRBV7-2 and TRBJ2-7): GAGVSQSPSNKVTEKGKDVELRCDPISGHTALYWYRQSLGQGLEFLIYFQGNSAPDKSGLPSDRFSAERTGGSVSTLTIQRTQQEDSAVYLCASSWGLAVHSYEQYFGPGTRLTVT.

CDR3 region: CASSLVTGTYGYTF. CDR3 bases: TGTGCCAGCAGCTTAGTTACAGGAACCTATGGCTACACCTTC. The chain couples TRBV7-8 to TRBJ1-2; D possibly corresponds to TRBD1 (5 bases). CDR1 is SGHVS and CDR2 is FQNEAQ in the germline V gene. There are 14 residues in the CDR3. V was pared by 1 base and J by 4 bases, with 10 bases between.

This clonotype was seen a few times. The genes are TRBV6-1 and TRBJ1-1; no clear D gene. V lost 5 bases and J lost 1, with 8 bases in between. The CDR3 contains 13 residues. Germline V lookup: CDR1 MNHNS, CDR2 SASEGT. The CDR3, as DNA: TGTGCCAGCAGTACAGTGAGGAACACTGAAGCTTTCTTT. It encodes CASSTVRNTEAFF.

The chain combines TRBV7-9 with TRBJ2-5; no firm D call. Trimming removed 5 bases at V and 5 bases at J, with 12 bases between. CDR1 is SEHNR and CDR2 is FQNEAQ in the germline V gene (reference sequence). This CDR3 has 13 residues. This CDR3 reads CASSPVLQETQYF. The CDR3 DNA reads TGTGCCAGCAGCCCGGTGCTTCAGGAGACCCAGTACTTC.

In its sample, this clonotype was seen once. The rearrangement joins TRBV6-5 to TRBJ2-5; D not resolved. CDR1 MNHEY and CDR2 SVGAGI come from the germline V gene. The CDR3 is 15 residues long. V shed 0 bases and J shed 4 bases, with 12 bases lying between them. This CDR3 is CASSYSTSVGETQYF. The CDR3 coding sequence is TGTGCCAGCAGTTACTCGACGAGTGTCGGAGAGACCCAGTACTTC.

This sequence joins TRBV20-1 and TRBJ2-7, with TRBD2 matching over 10 bases. The CDR3 contains 14 residues. J gave up 3 bases and V 2 bases, and 4 bases lay outside the gene matches. Germline loops: CDR1 DFQATT, CDR2 SNEGSKA (reference sequence). CDR3 sequence (DNA): TGCAGTGCTAGATCCGAGCGGGGGGGCTACGAGCAGTACTTC. Its translation: CSARSERGGYEQYF.

This sequence joins TRBV7-3 and TRBJ2-1; TRBD2 matches at 8 bases. V was pared by 1 base and J by 6 bases, with 8 bases of the junction left unmatched. Germline CDR1 is SGHTA and CDR2 is FQGTGA. CDR3 length: 16 amino acids. The CDR3 here is CASSLNREGRVNEQFF. CDR3 DNA sequence: TGTGCCAGCAGCTTAAACCGGGAGGGCCGAGTCAATGAGCAGTTCTTC.

V gene TRBV27 combines with J gene TRBJ2-5, with D possibly TRBD1 on 5 matching bases. The CDR3 has 14 residues. Trimming took 5 bases from V and 4 from J, leaving 14 bases between them. The germline V gene has CDR1 MNHEY and CDR2 SMNVEV (reference sequence). In DNA, the CDR3 is TGTGCCAGCAGTCCAGCAGGGTACCCAGAGACCCAGTACTTC. It yields the protein CASSPAGYPETQYF.

The chain is built from TRBV12-3 or TRBV12-4 and TRBJ1-2; the D gene is possibly TRBD1 (5 bases). There are 14 residues in the CDR3. V lost 3 bases and J 8 bases, leaving 16 bases between the germline ends. The CDR3 reads CASSFQGRTGGYTF. The CDR3, as DNA: TGTGCCAGCAGTTTCCAGGGACGGACGGGGGGCTACACCTTC.

The V and J genes are TRBV7-3 and TRBJ2-2; D is ambiguous. Trimming cost V 5 bases and J 0 bases, with 7 bases left between them. The germline CDR1 and CDR2 sequences are SGHTA and FQGTGA. The CDR3 consists of 14 residues. The CDR3, as DNA: TGTGCCAGCAGCCCCCGGACGAACACCGGGGAGCTGTTTTTT. Translated: CASSPRTNTGELFF. Using reference TRBV7-3 and TRBJ2-2 for the parts outside the CDR3, the full variable domain is GAGVSQTPSNKVTEKGKYVELRCDPISGHTALYWYRQSLGQGPEFLIYFQGTGAADDSGLPNDRFFAVRPEGSVSTLKIQRTERGDSAVYLCASSPRTNTGELFFGEGSRLTVL.

This clonotype is a singleton in its sample. The chain is built from TRBV10-3 and TRBJ1-1, with D unclear. Germline values: CDR1 ENHRY, CDR2 SYGVKD. CDR3 length equals 14 residues. V was shortened by 6 bases and J by 0 bases, with 11 bases between the two germline ends. Written as DNA, the CDR3 is TGTGCCATCAGGCAGCAAAAAATGAACACTGAAGCTTTCTTT. It translates to CAIRQQKMNTEAFF.